Below, 24 T cell receptor beta chains from the same sample are listed, as sequenced in a study of blood T cell repertoires in COVID-19. Profiling relied on immunoSEQ multiplex PCR, and the TCRdb table lists in-frame clones only, not all of them. The top ten hold less than 25% of the sample, which has around 200,000 clones, around 85% seen once. Sequenced sample: peripheral blood. All receptors derive from an older man with active or convalescent COVID-19.

The chain combines TRBV5-1 with TRBJ1-1; D is possibly TRBD1 (6 bases). V lost 0 bases, J lost 0 bases, and 15 bases lay in between. CDR1 is SGHRS and CDR2 is YFSETQ in the germline V gene. The CDR3 runs to 17 residues. Here the CDR3 reads CASSLGGPGTVNTEAFF. The CDR3 nucleotides are TGCGCCAGCAGCTTGGGGGGGCCCGGGACCGTGAACACTGAAGCTTTCTTT.

The rearrangement uses TRBV7-2 and TRBJ2-7; 13 nucleotides line up with TRBD2. With V trimmed by 4 bases and J by 1 base, 4 bases remained unmatched. From germline, CDR1 is SGHTA and CDR2 FQGNSA. CDR3 length equals 16 residues. This CDR3 is CASSWGGLAGSYEQYF. DNA for the CDR3: TGTGCCAGCAGCTGGGGGGGACTAGCGGGATCCTACGAGCAGTACTTC.

The genes are TRBV18 and TRBJ2-6; perhaps TRBD2 as D (6 bases). V was cut by 6 bases and J by 0 bases, with 18 bases left in between. Germline V lookup: CDR1 KGHSH, CDR2 LQKENI. The CDR3 has 18 amino acids. This chain's CDR3 is CASSPGVRKLSGANVLTF. The CDR3 DNA reads as TGTGCCAGCTCCCCGGGGGTCAGGAAACTCTCTGGGGCCAACGTCCTGACTTTC.

This clone was seen once. V is TRBV7-2 and J is TRBJ2-1, with TRBD1 matching over 9 bases. CDR1 is SGHTA and CDR2 is FQGNSA in the germline V gene. V gave up 6 bases and J gave up 8 bases; unmatched junction bases: 11. CDR3 length equals 15 residues. The CDR3 DNA reads as TGTGCCAGCAGAAGAGGGGACAGGGTCTGGGATGAGCAGTTCTTC. This sequence encodes CASRRGDRVWDEQFF.

The chain couples TRBV29-1 to TRBJ2-5; D might be TRBD1 (5 bases). Per germline, CDR1 SQVTM and CDR2 ANQGSEA. V was clipped by 6 bases and J by 4 bases, with 15 bases between them. This CDR3 contains 13 residues. The CDR3 sequence is CSVLGPQGETQYF. DNA for the CDR3: TGCAGCGTCCTTGGACCTCAGGGAGAGACCCAGTACTTC.

V usage is TRBV19 and J usage is TRBJ2-1; TRBD2 might be the D (5 bases). V was trimmed by 2 bases and J by 2 bases, leaving 7 bases between them. The germline CDR1 and CDR2 sequences are LNHDA and SQIVND (reference sequence). This CDR3 has 14 residues. CDR3 DNA: TGTGCCAGTAGTATAACGGGAACCTACAATGAGCAGTTCTTC. Protein sequence: CASSITGTYNEQFF.

The chain couples TRBV10-2 to TRBJ1-2; D ambiguous. Germline CDR1 and CDR2: WSHSY and SAAADI. CDR3 length: 16 amino acids. V was pared by 0 bases and J by 6 bases, with 17 bases between. CDR3 in DNA: TGCGCCAGCAGTGAGTCGAGGCAGCCCAACTCTAATGGCTACACCTTC. Translation gives CASSESRQPNSNGYTF.

The rearrangement links TRBV25-1 to TRBJ1-1; 7 bases align to TRBD1. Germline V gene data show CDR1 as MGHDK and CDR2 as SYGVNS. After removal of 4 bases from V and 1 base from J, the junction contained 12 bases not matched to a gene. There are 17 residues in the CDR3. CDR3 in amino acids: CASSATTGSGKNTEAFF. CDR3 DNA sequence: TGTGCCAGCAGTGCCACGACAGGGTCGGGGAAGAACACTGAAGCTTTCTTT.

The chain has TRBV3-1 (or the pseudogene TRBV3-2) and TRBJ1-1, with a possible D match to TRBD1 (6 bases). V was trimmed by 2 bases and J by 4 bases, leaving 11 bases between them. The germline V gene encodes CDR1 LGHDT and CDR2 YNNKEL (reference sequence). The CDR3 contains 14 residues. CDR3 nucleotide sequence: TGTGCCAGCAGCCAAACAGGGATGGGCACTGAAGCTTTCTTT. As protein: CASSQTGMGTEAFF.

The gene calls are TRBV19 and TRBJ2-2; 7 positions match TRBD2. This CDR3 has 16 residues. Per germline, CDR1 LNHDA and CDR2 SQIVND (reference sequence). Trimming cost V 3 bases and J 5 bases; bases outside gene matches: 9. The DNA of the CDR3 is TGTGCCAGTAGTATTACGCCTAGCGGATCAACCGGGGAGCTGTTTTTT. Its translation: CASSITPSGSTGELFF. Supplemented by reference TRBV19 and TRBJ2-2, the full variable domain reads DGGITQSPKYLFRKEGQNVTLSCEQNLNHDAMYWYRQDPGQGLRLIYYSQIVNDFQKGDIAEGYSVSREKKESFPLTVTSAQKNPTAFYLCASSITPSGSTGELFFGEGSRLTVL.

This chain uses TRBV28 with TRBJ1-1, with 7 bases fitting TRBD1. The CDR3 is made up of 14 amino acids. J gave up 3 bases and V 6 bases, and 7 bases lay outside the gene matches. Germline V gene lookup returns CDR1 MDHEN and CDR2 SYDVKM. The CDR3 loop reads CASSTATGYTEAFF. CDR3 coding DNA: TGTGCCAGCAGCACCGCGACAGGGTACACTGAAGCTTTCTTT.

J is TRBJ2-3 and V is TRBV9; D is unresolved. The CDR3 has 15 amino acids. V was trimmed by 0 bases and J by 0 bases, leaving 8 bases between them. Germline V CDR1 and CDR2: SGDLS, YYNGEE. CDR3 nucleotide sequence: TGTGCCAGCAGCGTAGCCAGATCTAGCACAGATACGCAGTATTTT. It codes for CASSVARSSTDTQYF.

V and J are TRBV7-6 and TRBJ2-1, with unresolved D. This CDR3 is built from 15 residues. V was cut by 0 bases and J by 8 bases, with 14 bases left in between. CDR1 SGHVS and CDR2 FNYEAQ come from the germline V gene. The CDR3 DNA sequence: TGTGCCAGCAGCTTAGCGCTTCTAGACCAGTATGAGCAGTTCTTC. This encodes CASSLALLDQYEQFF.

The chain uses TRBV19 and TRBJ2-3; D may be TRBD2 (5 bases). The V and J ends lost 3 bases and 5 bases respectively, with 12 bases between them. The CDR3 consists of 14 residues. Germline lookup yields CDR1 LNHDA and CDR2 SQIVND (reference sequence). The CDR3 DNA reads TGTGCCAGTAGTATGTTAGGGAGAGGAGATACGCAGTATTTT. Its translation is CASSMLGRGDTQYF.

V usage is TRBV29-1 and J usage is TRBJ1-1; tentative D call: TRBD1 (6 bases). The germline V and J ends were trimmed by 7 bases and 1 base, with 13 bases remaining between them. CDR1 is SQVTM, CDR2 ANQGSEA, per germline. The length of the CDR3 is 13 residues. The CDR3 bases are TGCAGCGCCCTCGGACAGCCGAACACTGAAGCTTTCTTT. It yields the protein CSALGQPNTEAFF. Variable domain in full (rest from reference TRBV29-1 and TRBJ1-1): SAVISQKPSRDICQRGTSLTIQCQVDSQVTMMFWYRQQPGQSLTLIATANQGSEATYESGFVIDKFPISRPNLTFSTLTVSNMSPEDSSIYLCSALGQPNTEAFFGQGTRLTVV.

This clone was observed a handful of times. The CDR3, as DNA: TGTGCCAGTAGTACAGGACAGTGGAACACTGAAGCTTTCTTT. This encodes CASSTGQWNTEAFF. V gene TRBV19 combines with J gene TRBJ1-1; D may be TRBD1 (6 bases). CDR1 is LNHDA and CDR2 is SQIVND in the germline V gene (reference sequence). V shed 4 bases and J shed 1 base, with 10 bases lying between them. This CDR3 has 14 amino acids. Combining the CDR3 with reference TRBV19 and TRBJ1-1 gives the whole variable domain DGGITQSPKYLFRKEGQNVTLSCEQNLNHDAMYWYRQDPGQGLRLIYYSQIVNDFQKGDIAEGYSVSREKKESFPLTVTSAQKNPTAFYLCASSTGQWNTEAFFGQGTRLTVV.

The rearrangement joins TRBV7-3 to TRBJ2-1; 9 nucleotides align to TRBD2. V trimming: 4 bases; J trimming: 4 bases; junction bases outside the gene matches: 8. Germline values: CDR1 SGHTA, CDR2 FQGTGA. There are 16 residues in the CDR3. The CDR3 DNA follows: TGTGCCAGCAGCTCCAGCGGGAGGCCTTCTTACAATGAGCAGTTCTTC. As protein: CASSSSGRPSYNEQFF.

CDR3 sequence: CASSSEDWVNTEAFF. CDR3 DNA sequence: TGTGCCAGCAGCTCCGAAGACTGGGTGAACACTGAAGCTTTCTTT. The chain recombines TRBV13 with TRBJ1-1, with D unclear. Between the trimmed V and J ends, which lost 4 bases and 0 bases, there was a span of 12 bases. CDR1 is PRHDT, CDR2 FYEKMQ, per germline (reference sequence). This CDR3 spans 15 amino acids.

This chain uses TRBV19 with TRBJ1-2; TRBD1 agrees at 7 bases. Germline V CDR1 and CDR2: LNHDA, SQIVND (reference sequence). The CDR3 has 15 amino acids. J gave up 2 bases and V 4 bases, and 7 bases lay outside the gene matches. As DNA, the CDR3 is TGTGCCAGTAGTAGGCGACAGGGATCAAACTATGGCTACACCTTC. Translating gives CASSRRQGSNYGYTF.

The rearrangement joins TRBV15 to TRBJ2-7; TRBD2 matches 7 bases. Germline V gene data show CDR1 as LNHNV and CDR2 as YYDKDF (reference sequence). V lost 5 bases and J lost 5; bases outside the gene matches: 12. This CDR3 has 15 amino acids. This CDR3 is CATSQPGEGLNEQYF. Here the CDR3 DNA reads TGTGCCACCAGCCAGCCGGGGGAGGGCCTGAACGAGCAGTACTTC.

This CDR3 is CASSSRRNWAQETQYF. CDR3 DNA: TGCGCCAGCAGCTCCAGACGCAATTGGGCGCAAGAGACCCAGTACTTC. The chain carries TRBV5-1 and TRBJ2-5; D remains unclear. Trimming took 3 bases from V and 2 from J, leaving 17 bases between them. Germline loops: CDR1 SGHRS, CDR2 YFSETQ. The length of the CDR3 is 16 residues.

The CDR3 DNA reads TGTGCCAGCAGCCAAGAATTTAGGACAGGGAAGAAAGCTTTCTTT. It is translated as CASSQEFRTGKKAFF. The rearrangement uses TRBV3-1 (or the pseudogene TRBV3-2) and TRBJ1-1; 8 nucleotides align to TRBD1. After removal of 0 bases from V and 9 bases from J, the junction contained 9 bases not matched to a gene. Germline CDR1 LGHDT, CDR2 YNNKEL (reference sequence). The CDR3 runs 15 residues.

This chain links TRBV24-1 with TRBJ1-5, with a weak D call TRBD1 (5 bases). Germline values: CDR1 KGHDR, CDR2 SFDVKD. The CDR3 has 14 amino acids. V was clipped by 4 bases and J by 8 bases, with 14 bases between them. DNA for the CDR3: TGTGCCACCAGTGACTCCAGGGTTTTGGAGCCCCAGCATTTT. Translating it yields CATSDSRVLEPQHF.

The chain couples TRBV7-2 to TRBJ2-5; TRBD2 aligns across 9 bases. CDR1 and CDR2 (germline): SGHTA, FQGNSA. The CDR3 consists of 16 residues. V gave up 0 bases and J gave up 4 bases; unmatched junction bases: 6. The CDR3, as DNA: TGTGCCAGCAGCTTAGCCGGGGCGGGAGGGGGAGAGACCCAGTACTTC. Its translation is CASSLAGAGGGETQYF.